These 15 T cell receptor beta chains share one sample of origin, sequenced in a study of T-cell memory formation after mild COVID-19. One entry per CDR3 protein results from TCRdb running MiXCR on the 5' RACE reads. The sample has around 440,000 distinct CDR3 sequences, roughly 18% seen once. Sequencing input: PBMCs or a T cell subset sorted from them (not recorded which). These receptors all come from an adult woman who had mild COVID-19 (a few samples of this study predate the infection). Cell type and time point are not known.

The V call is TRBV25-1, the J call TRBJ2-1; D unresolved. With 1 base removed from V and 8 bases from J, the gap between germline ends came to 6 bases. This CDR3 spans 12 amino acids. Germline-derived CDR1 and CDR2 are MGHDK and SYGVNS. The CDR3 nucleotides read TGTGCCAGCAGTGAATCCTGGGATGAGCAGTTCTTC. Protein product: CASSESWDEQFF.

In its sample, this clonotype was seen a few times. The chain has TRBV14 and TRBJ2-5; a weak D match, TRBD1 (7 bases). This CDR3 spans 16 amino acids. Trimming pared 4 bases from V and 0 bases from J, leaving 15 bases between. Germline loops: CDR1 SGHDN, CDR2 FVKESK. The CDR3 region is CASSLRGAFYQETQYF. In nucleotides, the CDR3 is TGTGCCAGCAGCCTCAGGGGGGCCTTCTACCAAGAGACCCAGTACTTC.

The chain couples TRBV5-8 to TRBJ1-3, with D unresolved. The CDR3 has 15 amino acids. V gave up 0 bases and J gave up 4 bases, with 11 bases separating them. Per the germline V gene, CDR1 is SGHTS and CDR2 is YDEGEE. The DNA of the CDR3 is TGTGCCAGCAGCTTGGCCAACGGCGTCGGAAACACCATATATTTT. Translating gives CASSLANGVGNTIYF.

This chain links TRBV5-4 with TRBJ2-3, with TRBD2 as a possible D gene (6 bases). CDR1 is SGHNT, CDR2 YYREEE, per germline (reference sequence). The CDR3 has 15 amino acids. V lost 2 bases to trimming and J lost 4 bases, with 14 bases between them. As DNA, the CDR3 is TGTGCCAGCAGCTTCCGGGGGAGCGTTCCAGATACGCAGTATTTT. This gives the protein CASSFRGSVPDTQYF.

Only one count was recorded for this clonotype. This chain links TRBV12-3 or TRBV12-4 with TRBJ1-1, with TRBD1 matching over 8 bases. The J segment lost 7 bases and the V segment lost 6 bases, leaving 10 bases of the junction unmatched. The CDR3 totals 14 residues. CDR3 region: CASRDAGTGLEAFF. In nucleotides, the CDR3 is TGTGCCAGCAGAGACGCCGGGACAGGTCTTGAAGCTTTCTTT.

In nucleotides, the CDR3 is TGTGCCAGCAACCCTCTGCGGGAGCAAGATACGCAGTATTTT. It encodes CASNPLREQDTQYF. This chain uses TRBV7-9 with TRBJ2-3, with 7 bases matching TRBD2. This CDR3 has 14 residues. Germline CDR1 reads SEHNR; CDR2 reads FQNEAQ (reference sequence). The V gene end was trimmed by 7 bases and the J gene end by 5 bases; junction bases not matched to a gene: 9.

The chain employs TRBV6-2 or TRBV6-3 and TRBJ1-4; a possible D gene is TRBD1 (6 bases). CDR3 length: 15 amino acids. The ends were cut back, 6 bases at V and 5 bases at J, with 16 bases in the middle. Germline assignment: CDR1 MNHEY and CDR2 SVGEGT. CDR3 nucleotides: TGTGCCAGCAGACCCGGACAGACCCAAAATGAAAAACTGTTTTTT. Translated: CASRPGQTQNEKLFF.

This chain joins TRBV7-2 and TRBJ2-1, with D possibly being TRBD2 (7 bases). The germline V gene has CDR1 SGHTA and CDR2 FQGNSA. Trimming removed 5 bases from V and 0 bases from J, with 20 bases in between. The length of the CDR3 is 18 residues. For the CDR3, the DNA is TGTGCCAGCAGCCCTAGGGGGGGCGGGCTTAGCTCCTACAATGAGCAGTTCTTC. Translated, it gives CASSPRGGGLSSYNEQFF.

This clonotype was counted at least ten times. The chain combines TRBV11-2 with TRBJ2-7; tentatively, D is TRBD2 (5 bases). Per the germline V gene, CDR1 is SGHAT and CDR2 is FQNNGV. The CDR3 length is 16 residues. Trimming removed 5 bases at V and 0 bases at J, with 17 bases between. The CDR3 DNA reads as TGTGCCAGCAGCCCCAAAGTGAGGGATAGCTCCTACGAGCAGTACTTC. Its protein product is CASSPKVRDSSYEQYF. Based on the CDR3 plus reference TRBV11-2 and TRBJ2-7, the full variable domain is EAGVAQSPRYKIIEKRQSVAFWCNPISGHATLYWYQQILGQGPKLLIQFQNNGVVDDSQLPKDRFSAERLKGVDSTLKIQPAKLEDSAVYLCASSPKVRDSSYEQYFGPGTRLTVT.

This clonotype was counted only a few times. The V and J genes are TRBV10-3 and TRBJ1-1; D is uncertain. The CDR3 is 13 amino acids. CDR1 and CDR2 from the germline V gene are ENHRY and SYGVKD. The germline V and J ends were trimmed by 6 bases and 6 bases, with 14 bases remaining between them. CDR3 amino acids: CAISHSTGPEAFF. CDR3 bases: TGTGCCATCAGCCACTCCACCGGGCCTGAAGCTTTCTTT.

V usage is TRBV2 and J usage is TRBJ2-2; D is unclear. V was shortened by 6 bases and J by 3 bases, with 14 bases between the two germline ends. Germline CDR1 is SNHLY and CDR2 is FYNNEI. The CDR3 has 15 residues. CDR3 loop: CASSMTQVDTGELFF. The CDR3 coding sequence is TGTGCCAGCAGCATGACCCAGGTCGACACCGGGGAGCTGTTTTTT.

A single count supports this clonotype. The chain has TRBV10-2 and TRBJ2-7; D gene unclear. V lost 8 bases and J 6 bases, leaving 11 bases between the germline ends. This CDR3 has 11 residues. The V gene's germline CDR1 is WSHSY and CDR2 SAAADI. CDR3 loop: CASYGPPEQYF. CDR3 DNA sequence: TGCGCCAGCTACGGGCCACCCGAGCAGTACTTC.

The CDR3 loop is CASSKTANTGELFF. The DNA for the CDR3 is TGTGCCAGTAGTAAGACAGCGAACACCGGGGAGCTGTTTTTT. The chain joins TRBV19 to TRBJ2-2; tentative D call: TRBD1 (5 bases). This CDR3 contains 14 residues. The germline V gene has CDR1 LNHDA and CDR2 SQIVND (reference sequence). V lost 4 bases and J 0 bases, leaving 6 bases between the germline ends.

V gene TRBV20-1 combines with J gene TRBJ2-7, with a tentative D call TRBD2 (5 bases). There are 14 residues in the CDR3. Trimming shortened V by 3 bases and J by 3 bases, and 15 bases separated the two germline ends. Germline V gives CDR1 DFQATT, CDR2 SNEGSKA (reference sequence). CDR3 in DNA: TGCAGTGCTAGTTCTCCGGGGAGAAACTACGAGCAGTACTTC. Its translation is CSASSPGRNYEQYF.

The chain recombines TRBV7-7 with TRBJ2-5; D uncertain. Germline V gene data show CDR1 as SSHAT and CDR2 as FNYEAQ (reference sequence). This CDR3 is built from 15 residues. Trimming stripped 5 bases from V and 5 bases from J, with 18 bases between. CDR3 amino acids: CASSRGLSERETQYF. The CDR3 DNA sequence: TGTGCCAGCAGCCGAGGTCTCTCGGAGAGGGAGACCCAGTACTTC.